A single sample gave rise to the 11 T cell receptor beta chains below, sequenced in a study of shared clonotypes between healthy human individuals. Libraries were prepared by immunoSEQ multiplex PCR; TCRdb keeps only in-frame clonotypes and omits some of them. Of around 1.1 million clones in the sample, 60% to 85% were seen once. Sequenced input: memory CD4+ T cells from PBMCs. Subset described: CD45RA-negative fraction. These receptors came from a man aged 18 to 29 in good health. Some clones in this sample may be carry-over from other donors' samples.

This chain connects TRBV6-1 to TRBJ1-2; D might be TRBD1 (6 bases). Between the trimmed V and J ends, which lost 6 bases and 8 bases, there was a span of 16 bases. Germline V lookup: CDR1 MNHNS, CDR2 SASEGT. The CDR3 covers 13 residues. The CDR3 is CASRATGPQGYTF. The CDR3 bases are TGTGCCAGCAGGGCTACAGGGCCCCAAGGCTACACCTTC.

Only a few counts were recorded for this clone. Being one base from a much bigger clone, this may be a read error. V and J are TRBV27 and TRBJ2-5, with D maybe TRBD2 (5 bases). This CDR3 has 13 amino acids. Germline V gene lookup returns CDR1 MNHEY and CDR2 SMNVEV (reference sequence). The CDR3 bases are TGTGCCGGCAGTTTATCGGAGGAAGAGACCCAGTACTTC. This gives the protein CAGSLSEEETQYF.

Ten or more counts support this clone. This chain uses TRBV4-1 with TRBJ1-5; the D is unclear. The CDR3 runs to 15 residues. Trimming shortened V by 0 bases and J by 6 bases, and 12 bases separated the two germline ends. Germline lookup yields CDR1 MGHRA and CDR2 YSYEKL. DNA for the CDR3: TGCGCCAGCAGCCAAGATGGAAGTAGGACTCAGCCCCAGCATTTT. This gives the protein CASSQDGSRTQPQHF.

A remark on this clone: The sample carries other DNA sequences with the same CDR3. The genes are TRBV5-4 and TRBJ2-1; TRBD2 matches 7 bases. The V segment lost 2 bases and the J segment 0 bases; nucleotides outside the gene matches: 2. Germline-derived CDR1 and CDR2 are SGHNT and YYREEE (reference sequence). This CDR3 is 15 amino acids long. CDR3 sequence: CASSLAGTSYNEQFF. The CDR3 nucleotides read TGTGCCAGCAGCTTAGCGGGGACCTCCTACAATGAGCAGTTCTTC.

This clone occurred a few times. The gene calls are TRBV6-5 and TRBJ2-7; tentatively, D is TRBD2 (6 bases). This CDR3 comprises 14 residues. Germline values: CDR1 MNHEY, CDR2 SVGAGI. V lost 2 bases to trimming and J lost 5 bases, with 13 bases between them. The CDR3 here is CASSYGGVTNEQYF. The CDR3 DNA sequence: TGTGCCAGCAGTTACGGCGGGGTAACCAACGAGCAGTACTTC.

V and J are TRBV9 and TRBJ2-1; D is unclear. Germline CDR1 reads SGDLS; CDR2 reads YYNGEE. V was shortened by 3 bases and J by 5 bases, with 21 bases between the two germline ends. This CDR3 has 17 residues. The CDR3 region has the DNA TGTGCCAGCAGCGAACTAAGCCTTTCCCTAACCCACAATGAGCAGTTCTTC. The encoded protein is CASSELSLSLTHNEQFF.

This clone was counted only a few times. The CDR3 protein is CASSFTVGGRAAYEQYF. CDR3 in DNA: TGTGCCAGCAGCTTTACTGTAGGCGGGAGGGCCGCCTACGAGCAGTACTTC. This chain connects TRBV11-2 to TRBJ2-7; 9 bases line up with TRBD2. Germline CDR1 SGHAT, CDR2 FQNNGV. The ends lost 3 bases at V and 2 bases at J; junction bases unmatched: 11. The CDR3 runs 17 residues. Full variable domain (remainder filled in from reference TRBV11-2 and TRBJ2-7): EAGVAQSPRYKIIEKRQSVAFWCNPISGHATLYWYQQILGQGPKLLIQFQNNGVVDDSQLPKDRFSAERLKGVDSTLKIQPAKLEDSAVYLCASSFTVGGRAAYEQYFGPGTRLTVT.

This clone appeared once. This rearrangement joins TRBV28 to TRBJ1-1, with 9 positions matching TRBD1. Germline V gene lookup returns CDR1 MDHEN and CDR2 SYDVKM. V lost 6 bases and J lost 0; bases outside the gene matches: 11. The CDR3 sequence is 17 residues long. The CDR3 nucleotides read TGTGCCAGCAGCCAACTTCGCGGGACAGGGCTGAACACTGAAGCTTTCTTT. Its translation: CASSQLRGTGLNTEAFF.

The CDR3 DNA reads TGCGCCAGCAAGAGGGACAGGGCTAATGAAAAACTGTTTTTT. Protein: CASKRDRANEKLFF. The chain links TRBV5-1 to TRBJ1-4; 9 nucleotides line up with TRBD1. CDR3 length equals 14 residues. Germline loops: CDR1 SGHRS, CDR2 YFSETQ. V lost 6 bases and J lost 3; bases outside the gene matches: 3.

The chain has TRBV4-2 and TRBJ1-5; TRBD1 matches at 9 bases. The CDR3 is 15 amino acids. Germline CDR1 and CDR2: LGHNA and YNFKEQ. V shed 8 bases and J 3 bases; nucleotides not matched to a gene: 8. Here the CDR3 DNA reads TGTGCCAGCGGGCGGGGGGACAGGGACAATCAGCCCCAGCATTTT. It is translated as CASGRGDRDNQPQHF.

This clone was seen just once. V is TRBV5-6 and J is TRBJ2-3, with D hard to call. V was shortened by 8 bases and J by 0 bases, with 10 bases between the two germline ends. The CDR3 is 13 amino acids. Germline V gene sequence: CDR1 SGHDT, CDR2 YYEEEE. CDR3 in DNA: TGTGCCAGTCGGCGGCAGAGCACAGATACGCAGTATTTT. Amino acid sequence: CASRRQSTDTQYF. The complete variable domain, with remaining parts taken from reference TRBV5-6 and TRBJ2-3, reads DAGVTQSPTHLIKTRGQQVTLRCSPKSGHDTVSWYQQALGQGPQFIFQYYEEEERQRGNFPDRFSGHQFPNYSSELNVNALLLGDSALYLCASRRQSTDTQYFGPGTRLTVL.